This TCR beta chain is drawn from a study of a mutant IDH1 vaccine in newly diagnosed glioma. Sequencing used immunoSEQ multiplex PCR; TCRdb keeps in-frame clones, though not all of them. The sample holds 25,000 to 40,000 clones, under 80% seen once. Of note for this clone: Its antigen is still unknown.

V was clipped by 0 bases and J by 8 bases; unmatched bases: 4. Looked up from germline, CDR1 is SGHRS and CDR2 is YFSETQ. This CDR3 has 13 amino acids. The time point here: week 11, during vaccination. Vaccination used 300 ug of mutant IDH1 20-mer peptide per dose, with topical imiquimod. Study results and limitations: It seemed that pseudoprogression was not linked to changes in the top peripheral T cell clonotypes.

V gene TRBV5-1 combines with J gene TRBJ1-1; 7 bases align to TRBD1. This sample comprised PBMCs, obtained from a glioma patient whose treatment included an IDH1 peptide vaccine. The origin of this receptor is a man aged 25 to 40 with glioma. CDR3 DNA sequence: TGCGCCAGCAGCTTGGAGGGACAGACGGAAGCTTTCTTT. Translation: CASSLEGQTEAFF.